A selection of T cell receptor beta chains follows, all from one sample in a study of CD8 T cells in Susac syndrome. TCRdb re-called the immunoSEQ multiplex PCR reads through MiXCR, storing one row per CDR3 protein. Of 100,000 to 150,000 distinct CDR3 sequences in the sample, about 95% were seen once. The sequencing input was CD4+ T cells from PBMCs. These TCRs come from a human donor in good health. The CDR3 runs from the conserved cysteine through the conserved F or W. Each record gives: V gene, J gene, D gene, clone size, CDR3 DNA, CDR3 protein. A D gene is named only where the DNA matches it firmly. Rows give clone size only sometimes, using once, few, many, or a class for an expanded clone.

v_call: TRBV13; j_call: TRBJ1-1; d_call: .; clone_size: .; cdr3_nt: TGTGCCAGCAGCTTACGTTCTTCCTTTACTGAAGCTTTCTTT; cdr3_aa: CASSLRSSFTEAFF
v_call: TRBV7-9; j_call: TRBJ2-3; d_call: TRBD1; clone_size: .; cdr3_nt: TGTGCCAGCAGCTCGACAGGGTTGAACACAGATACGCAGTATTTT; cdr3_aa: CASSSTGLNTDTQYF
v_call: TRBV29-1; j_call: TRBJ2-1; d_call: TRBD1; clone_size: .; cdr3_nt: TGCAGCCATTCGGGACAGGCAATGCAAAGGGTCAATGAGCAGTTCTTC; cdr3_aa: CSHSGQAMQRVNEQFF
v_call: TRBV30; j_call: TRBJ1-3; d_call: TRBD1; clone_size: .; cdr3_nt: TGTGCCTCGGAGACGAGACAGGGAGGAGGAAACACCATATATTTT; cdr3_aa: CASETRQGGGNTIYF
v_call: TRBV3-1; j_call: TRBJ2-4; d_call: .; clone_size: .; cdr3_nt: TGTGCCAGCAGCCTTACAGGGATGGGAAACATTCAGTACTTC; cdr3_aa: CASSLTGMGNIQYF
v_call: TRBV7-2; j_call: TRBJ2-5; d_call: .; clone_size: .; cdr3_nt: TGTGCCAGCAGCTCCGATACAGGGCATTCAGCGGCCCAGTACTTC; cdr3_aa: CASSSDTGHSAAQYF
v_call: TRBV5-1; j_call: TRBJ2-1; d_call: TRBD1; clone_size: .; cdr3_nt: TGCGCCAGCAGCTCACCGGGACAGGGGGCGTCGAATGAGCAGTTCTTC; cdr3_aa: CASSSPGQGASNEQFF
v_call: TRBV5-1; j_call: TRBJ1-1; d_call: .; clone_size: .; cdr3_nt: TGCGCCAGCAGCTTCCTCGGACCTACCGTTAACACTGAAGCTTTCTTT; cdr3_aa: CASSFLGPTVNTEAFF
v_call: TRBV20-1; j_call: TRBJ1-1; d_call: .; clone_size: .; cdr3_nt: TGCAGTGCTAGAACCGTCTTGGGCACTGAAGCTTTCTTT; cdr3_aa: CSARTVLGTEAFF
v_call: TRBV29-1; j_call: TRBJ2-1; d_call: TRBD2; clone_size: once; cdr3_nt: TGCAGCGTTGCCCGTAGCGGGGACGGACCGGGCAATGAGCAGTTCTTC; cdr3_aa: CSVARSGDGPGNEQFF
v_call: TRBV5-1; j_call: TRBJ2-7; d_call: TRBD1; clone_size: .; cdr3_nt: TGCGCCAGCAGCTTGAGGGACAGAGCTACGGGAGAGCAGTACTTC; cdr3_aa: CASSLRDRATGEQYF
v_call: TRBV5-4; j_call: TRBJ2-7; d_call: TRBD1; clone_size: .; cdr3_nt: TGTGCCAGCAGCCCGGACAGGACTTTCCACGAGCAGTACTTC; cdr3_aa: CASSPDRTFHEQYF
v_call: TRBV18; j_call: TRBJ1-5; d_call: .; clone_size: .; cdr3_nt: TGTGCCAGCTCACCACCGGGTAGGGTGGGACAGCCCCAGCATTTT; cdr3_aa: CASSPPGRVGQPQHF
v_call: TRBV25-1; j_call: TRBJ1-6; d_call: .; clone_size: .; cdr3_nt: TGTGCCAGCAGTGTAAGCGTGGAGGATAATTCACCCCTCCACTTT; cdr3_aa: CASSVSVEDNSPLHF
v_call: TRBV28; j_call: TRBJ2-2; d_call: .; clone_size: .; cdr3_nt: TGTGCCAGCAGTTTATATGACCCCACCGGGGAGCTGTTTTTT; cdr3_aa: CASSLYDPTGELFF
v_call: TRBV30; j_call: TRBJ2-2; d_call: .; clone_size: .; cdr3_nt: TGTGCCTGGAAAGGGGATGGCGCCGGGGAGCTGTTTTTT; cdr3_aa: CAWKGDGAGELFF
v_call: TRBV7-2; j_call: TRBJ1-2; d_call: TRBD1; clone_size: .; cdr3_nt: TGTGCCAGCAGCCCGGGGACAGGGGGAGTCTATGGCTACACCTTC; cdr3_aa: CASSPGTGGVYGYTF